Presented here are 18 T cell receptor beta chains from one specimen sequenced in a study of OX40 agonist ivuxolimab in advanced cancers. Method: immunoSEQ multiplex PCR; TCRdb's copy keeps in-frame clones and lacks some. This sample has 55,000 to 85,000 clones, with 70% to 90% found just once. This sample comprised CD4+ or CD8+ T cells sorted from blood, obtained in a trial of the OX40 agonist ivuxolimab. The source is an adult with an advanced solid tumor such as melanoma, head and neck, liver or kidney cancer.

Details on this clone: The same CDR3 arises from other DNA sequences in this sample as well. This chain connects TRBV18 to TRBJ1-1; the match to TRBD1 covers 9 bases. CDR1 and CDR2 from the germline V gene are KGHSH and LQKENI. The trim removed 2 bases at V and 5 bases at J, leaving 6 bases unmatched. CDR3 length equals 15 residues. Here the CDR3 reads CASSPTRDRATEAFF. CDR3 DNA sequence: TGTGCCAGCTCACCAACCCGGGACAGGGCGACTGAAGCTTTCTTT.

The V and J genes are TRBV5-1 and TRBJ2-1; the D is unclear. The CDR3 extends over 15 amino acids. Germline loops: CDR1 SGHRS, CDR2 YFSETQ. V was shortened by 0 bases and J by 4 bases, with 11 bases between the two germline ends. As DNA, the CDR3 is TGCGCCAGCAGCTTGGGTCCACCCACTTACAATGAGCAGTTCTTC. The encoded protein is CASSLGPPTYNEQFF.

This clone was found once. This chain links TRBV6-1 with TRBJ2-1; perhaps D is TRBD1 or TRBD2 (5 bases each). V shed 5 bases and J shed 6 bases, with 14 bases lying between them. CDR3 size: 14 residues. CDR1 and CDR2 (germline): MNHNS, SASEGT. CDR3 bases: TGTGCCAGCAGTCCCGGGACCATCCTCAATGAGCAGTTCTTC. Its protein product is CASSPGTILNEQFF.

The chain employs TRBV19 and TRBJ2-4; D assignment may be TRBD1 or TRBD2 (6 bases each). Germline-derived CDR1 and CDR2 are LNHDA and SQIVND (reference sequence). Trimming pared 1 base from V and 6 bases from J, leaving 13 bases between. This CDR3 spans 15 amino acids. CDR3 amino acids: CASSIVSGGGNIQYF. In DNA, the CDR3 is TGTGCCAGTAGTATAGTTAGCGGAGGGGGAAACATTCAGTACTTC.

This rearrangement joins TRBV6-5 to TRBJ2-5; 9 bases are shared with TRBD2. V trimming: 6 bases; J trimming: 1 base; junction bases outside the gene matches: 3. The CDR3 contains 14 residues. Per germline, CDR1 MNHEY and CDR2 SVGAGI. CDR3 coding DNA: TGTGCCAGCAGCGCGCGGGGGGGCCAAGAGACCCAGTACTTC. Amino acid sequence: CASSARGGQETQYF.

The chain recombines TRBV19 with TRBJ1-5; 7 positions agree with TRBD1. V lost 4 bases to trimming and J lost 6 bases; unmatched junction nucleotides: 9. Germline CDR1 is LNHDA and CDR2 is SQIVND (reference sequence). The CDR3 length is 15 residues. The CDR3 region has the DNA TGTGCCAGTAGTACGGGGGCAGGGGGAGTTCAGCCCCAGCATTTT. This sequence encodes CASSTGAGGVQPQHF.

CDR3: CASRLSGQNTEAFF. DNA of the CDR3: TGCGCCAGCAGACTATCTGGACAGAACACTGAAGCTTTCTTT. The rearrangement links TRBV10-2 to TRBJ1-1; a weak D match, TRBD1 (5 bases). CDR3 length: 14 amino acids. The germline V gene has CDR1 WSHSY and CDR2 SAAADI. V lost 6 bases to trimming and J lost 1 base, with 12 bases between them.

This chain uses TRBV4-3 with TRBJ2-3; the D is unclear. CDR3 size: 15 residues. From germline, CDR1 is LGHNA and CDR2 YSLEER. V lost 4 bases to trimming and J lost 2 bases, with 13 bases between them. The CDR3 loop reads CASSPRLDDTDTQYF. In DNA, the CDR3 is TGCGCCAGCAGCCCCAGGCTCGACGACACAGATACGCAGTATTTT.

This clone was seen only a few times. V gene TRBV28 combines with J gene TRBJ1-1; D ambiguous. Per the germline V gene, CDR1 is MDHEN and CDR2 is SYDVKM. V dropped 7 bases and J dropped 4 bases, with 22 bases sitting between them. The length of the CDR3 is 16 residues. The CDR3 DNA reads TGTGCCAGCATCGGTACAGATCCCACGGAAGGCACTGAAGCTTTCTTT. This gives the protein CASIGTDPTEGTEAFF.

The V gene is TRBV11-2, the J gene TRBJ2-7, with D unclear. There are 14 residues in the CDR3. V lost 1 base to trimming and J lost 0 bases, with 7 bases between them. From germline, CDR1 is SGHAT and CDR2 FQNNGV. In nucleotides, the CDR3 is TGTGCCAGCAGCTTAGGCTTACACTCCTACGAGCAGTACTTC. Its translation: CASSLGLHSYEQYF.

This clone was observed a single time. This chain joins TRBV9 and TRBJ1-3; D gene ambiguous. Germline CDR1 and CDR2: SGDLS and YYNGEE. The CDR3 runs 17 residues. The germline V and J ends were trimmed by 2 bases and 0 bases, with 15 bases remaining between them. The CDR3 reads CASSVDGVNPSGNTIYF. DNA for the CDR3: TGTGCCAGCAGCGTGGACGGAGTCAACCCCTCTGGAAACACCATATATTTT.

The V gene is TRBV5-4, the J gene TRBJ1-2; D gene uncertain. This CDR3 has 14 residues. The germline V and J ends were trimmed by 2 bases and 4 bases, with 12 bases remaining between them. The V gene's germline CDR1 is SGHNT and CDR2 YYREEE (reference sequence). DNA of the CDR3: TGTGCCAGCAGCTTTAAAGGGCAGGCCTATGGCTACACCTTC. Translating it yields CASSFKGQAYGYTF.

This clone counts as medium-sized. The chain combines TRBV11-1 with TRBJ2-5, with D uncertain. Per the germline V gene, CDR1 is SGHAT and CDR2 is FQDESV (reference sequence). The CDR3 sequence is 14 residues long. V dropped 2 bases and J dropped 3 bases, with 10 bases sitting between them. The CDR3 bases are TGTGCCAGCAGCTTAACCACACAAGAAGAGACCCAGTACTTC. Amino acid sequence: CASSLTTQEETQYF.

The chain joins TRBV2 to TRBJ1-1, with D possibly being TRBD1 (5 bases). The V gene lost 9 bases and the J gene lost 4 bases, with 18 bases spanning the gap. Per the germline V gene, CDR1 is SNHLY and CDR2 is FYNNEI. The CDR3 is made up of 14 amino acids. CDR3 sequence (DNA): TGTGCCAGTTCCCTGGGGGAAAGAGGCACTGAAGCTTTCTTT. It specifies CASSLGERGTEAFF. The whole variable domain, filled in from reference TRBV2 and TRBJ1-1, reads EPEVTQTPSHQVTQMGQEVILRCVPISNHLYFYWYRQILGQKVEFLVSFYNNEISEKSEIFDDQFSVERPDGSNFTLKIRSTKLEDSAMYFCASSLGERGTEAFFGQGTRLTVV.

The V gene is TRBV5-5, the J gene TRBJ1-3; TRBD1 matches 7 bases. CDR1 SGHKS and CDR2 YYEKEE come from the germline V gene (reference sequence). J gave up 4 bases and V 5 bases, and 3 bases lay outside the gene matches. The CDR3 totals 13 residues. The CDR3 nucleotides read TGTGCCAGCAGGGGACAGATAGGAAACACCATATATTTT. Its protein is CASRGQIGNTIYF.

This clone showed up just once. This chain links TRBV9 with TRBJ2-5, with 10 bases identical to TRBD2. Germline assignment: CDR1 SGDLS and CDR2 YYNGEE. This CDR3 is 14 amino acids long. J lost 3 bases, V lost 5 bases, and 4 bases had no gene match. CDR3 nucleotides: TGTGCCAGCAGGCCCGGACTAGCGGAAGAGACCCAGTACTTC. This codes for CASRPGLAEETQYF.

The chain carries TRBV5-6 and TRBJ2-1; D might be TRBD1 (5 bases). Germline assignment: CDR1 SGHDT and CDR2 YYEEEE. V was cut by 0 bases and J by 3 bases, with 7 bases left in between. The CDR3 sequence is 14 residues long. The CDR3 reads CASSLGGIYNEQFF. CDR3 nucleotide sequence: TGTGCCAGCAGCTTGGGGGGCATCTACAATGAGCAGTTCTTC.

The chain joins TRBV4-2 to TRBJ1-2; the D is unclear. CDR3 size: 14 residues. V gave up 2 bases and J gave up 4 bases, with 11 bases separating them. Germline V gene sequence: CDR1 LGHNA, CDR2 YNFKEQ. CDR3 coding DNA: TGTGCCAGCAGCCAACGGGGTGAGGGCTATGGCTACACCTTC. Protein product: CASSQRGEGYGYTF.